The 21 T cell receptor beta chains below all came from one sample that was sequenced in a study of a mutant IDH1 vaccine in newly diagnosed glioma. The data were produced by immunoSEQ multiplex PCR, yet TCRdb's version contains in-frame clones alone and is incomplete. The sample has around 78,000 clones, about 82% seen once; the top ten hold approximately 2.1%. Time point given: week 23, last vaccination. A single vaccine dose contained 300 ug of mutant IDH1 20-mer peptide, and topical imiquimod was used with it. No antigen has been assigned to these receptors. Source: PBMCs, taken from a glioma patient whose treatment included an IDH1 peptide vaccine. The receptors originated from a man in his thirties or forties with glioma. Some clones in this sample may be carry-over from other donors' samples.

The chain combines TRBV25-1 with TRBJ2-3, with D hard to call. V lost 6 bases and J 1 base, leaving 8 bases between the germline ends. This CDR3 spans 13 amino acids. CDR1 and CDR2 from the germline V gene are MGHDK and SYGVNS. The CDR3 region is CASRGSRTDTQYF. The CDR3 region has the DNA TGTGCCAGCAGAGGCAGCCGCACAGATACGCAGTATTTT. The full variable domain, completed using reference TRBV25-1 and TRBJ2-3, is EADIYQTPRYLVIGTGKKITLECSQTMGHDKMYWYQQDPGMELHLIHYSYGVNSTEKGDLSSESTVSRIRTEHFPLTLESARPSHTSQYLCASRGSRTDTQYFGPGTRLTVL.

This clone has at least ten counts. The rearrangement joins TRBV5-4 to TRBJ1-2; 9 bases fit TRBD1. Trimming removed 0 bases from V and 8 bases from J; junction bases left unmatched: 8. The V gene's germline CDR1 is SGHNT and CDR2 YYREEE (reference sequence). CDR3 length: 15 amino acids. CDR3 in amino acids: CASSLAPRTGEGYTF. CDR3 in DNA: TGTGCCAGCAGCTTGGCCCCTAGGACAGGGGAAGGCTACACCTTC.

CDR3 nucleotides: TGTGCCAGCAGCGTAGATCTAGCGCCCACCGGGGAGCTGTTTTTT. This sequence encodes CASSVDLAPTGELFF. V and J are TRBV9 and TRBJ2-2, with D perhaps TRBD2 (6 bases). Germline lookup yields CDR1 SGDLS and CDR2 YYNGEE. This CDR3 spans 15 amino acids. V dropped 0 bases and J dropped 4 bases, with 10 bases sitting between them.

This chain uses TRBV27 with TRBJ1-2, with TRBD1 as a possible D gene (5 bases). Deletions cut 4 bases from V and 8 bases from J, with 17 bases between. Germline V gene sequence: CDR1 MNHEY, CDR2 SMNVEV (reference sequence). The CDR3 extends over 14 amino acids. The CDR3 DNA reads as TGTGCCAGCAGTTCCACATTTGGGGGATACGGCTACACCTTC. Encoded protein: CASSSTFGGYGYTF.

This sequence joins TRBV5-5 and TRBJ2-1; D remains ambiguous. V was shortened by 1 base and J by 0 bases, with 11 bases between the two germline ends. The CDR3 runs to 16 residues. Per the germline V gene, CDR1 is SGHKS and CDR2 is YYEKEE (reference sequence). The CDR3 protein is CASSLSIHSSYNEQFF. As DNA, the CDR3 is TGTGCCAGCAGCTTGTCGATCCACAGCTCCTACAATGAGCAGTTCTTC.

This clone was recorded a few times. The chain couples TRBV19 to TRBJ1-2; tentatively, D is TRBD1 (6 bases). This CDR3 region has 14 residues. Germline V gives CDR1 LNHDA, CDR2 SQIVND (reference sequence). V lost 6 bases and J 6 bases, leaving 17 bases between the germline ends. The CDR3 protein is CASRPLRTANGYTF. CDR3 in DNA: TGTGCCAGTAGGCCTCTCCGGACAGCTAATGGCTACACCTTC.

V and J are TRBV30 and TRBJ1-5; 8 bases fit TRBD1. This CDR3 is 13 amino acids long. The J segment lost 4 bases and the V segment lost 2 bases, leaving 1 base of the junction unmatched. From germline, CDR1 is GTSNPN and CDR2 SVGIG (reference sequence). The CDR3 spells CAWSRTGNQPQHF. DNA of the CDR3: TGTGCCTGGAGTCGGACAGGGAATCAGCCCCAGCATTTT.

The chain uses TRBV20-1 and TRBJ2-7, with 7 bases aligning to TRBD1. From germline, CDR1 is DFQATT and CDR2 SNEGSKA (reference sequence). J gave up 3 bases and V 6 bases, and 2 bases lay outside the gene matches. The CDR3 is 11 amino acids. The CDR3 sequence: CSAGDSYEQYF. In DNA form, the CDR3 reads TGCAGTGCAGGGGACAGCTACGAGCAGTACTTC.

This chain links TRBV11-2 with TRBJ2-7; D possibly corresponds to TRBD2 (5 bases). The ends were cut back, 3 bases at V and 5 bases at J, with 20 bases in the middle. The CDR3 sequence is 16 residues long. Looked up from germline, CDR1 is SGHAT and CDR2 is FQNNGV. This CDR3 is CASSLVALGGPNEQYF. The DNA of the CDR3 is TGTGCCAGCAGCTTGGTTGCTCTAGGAGGCCCCAACGAGCAGTACTTC.

The chain combines TRBV7-9 with TRBJ2-1; D unresolved. The V gene lost 8 bases and the J gene lost 0 bases, with 11 bases spanning the gap. The CDR3 has 14 amino acids. CDR1 is SEHNR and CDR2 is FQNEAQ in the germline V gene (reference sequence). In DNA, the CDR3 is TGTGCCAGCGTGACAACGAGCTCCTACAATGAGCAGTTCTTC. Translated, it gives CASVTTSSYNEQFF. The full variable domain, with the rest looked up from reference TRBV7-9 and TRBJ2-1, is DTGVSQNPRHKITKRGQNVTFRCDPISEHNRLYWYRQTLGQGPEFLTYFQNEAQLEKSRLLSDRFSAERPKGSFSTLEIQRTEQGDSAMYLCASVTTSSYNEQFFGPGTRLTVL.

The rearrangement joins TRBV5-8 to TRBJ1-2; D gene ambiguous. CDR3 length: 13 residues. Germline V CDR1 and CDR2: SGHTS, YDEGEE. V was pared by 0 bases and J by 3 bases, with 6 bases between. CDR3 loop: CASSLGRYYGYTF. The DNA of the CDR3 is TGTGCCAGCAGCTTGGGACGGTACTATGGCTACACCTTC.

The gene calls are TRBV2 and TRBJ1-2, with 9 bases fitting TRBD1. The CDR3 runs 13 residues. Germline CDR1 SNHLY, CDR2 FYNNEI. With 6 bases clipped from V and 6 bases from J, the junction kept 5 bases outside the gene matches. In DNA form, the CDR3 reads TGTGCCAGCAGAGTAGGACAGGGGAATGGCTACACCTTC. Its protein product is CASRVGQGNGYTF.

V usage is TRBV30 and J usage is TRBJ1-5; no clear D. Germline V lookup: CDR1 GTSNPN, CDR2 SVGIG (reference sequence). The CDR3 loop spans 12 amino acids. Trimming shortened V by 5 bases and J by 6 bases, and 11 bases separated the two germline ends. CDR3 bases: TGTGCCTGGTCGACGAGTGTTCAGCCCCAGCATTTT. This encodes CAWSTSVQPQHF. Complete variable domain (other parts from reference TRBV30 and TRBJ1-5): SQTIHQWPATLVQPVGSPLSLECTVEGTSNPNLYWYRQAAGRGLQLLFYSVGIGQISSEVPQNLSASRPQDRQFILSSKKLLLSDSGFYLCAWSTSVQPQHFGDGTRLSIL.

The rearrangement uses TRBV4-1 and TRBJ1-2, with D perhaps TRBD1 (5 bases). Between the trimmed V and J ends, which lost 1 base and 5 bases, there was a span of 14 bases. Germline-derived CDR1 and CDR2 are MGHRA and YSYEKL. The CDR3 has 15 residues. This CDR3 is CASSQGWEGRYGYTF. DNA for the CDR3: TGCGCCAGCAGCCAAGGTTGGGAGGGGCGGTATGGCTACACCTTC.

The CDR3 spells CASSLKGPFAEAFF. In nucleotides, the CDR3 is TGTGCCAGCAGCTTAAAGGGACCCTTCGCTGAAGCTTTCTTT. V and J are TRBV11-2 and TRBJ1-1; D perhaps matches TRBD1 (5 bases). The V end was cut by 2 bases, the J end by 6 bases, with 13 bases between. The CDR3 runs 14 residues. Per the germline V gene, CDR1 is SGHAT and CDR2 is FQNNGV.

The chain carries TRBV6-5 and TRBJ1-5, with 8 bases that match TRBD1. The germline V gene has CDR1 MNHEY and CDR2 SVGAGI. CDR3 length: 14 residues. V lost 6 bases to trimming and J lost 7 bases; unmatched junction nucleotides: 8. CDR3 DNA sequence: TGTGCCAGCAGCTATGGACAGGGCTGGCAGCCCCAGCATTTT. Translated, it gives CASSYGQGWQPQHF.

The chain joins TRBV5-1 to TRBJ2-7; D may be TRBD2 (6 bases). The ends were cut back, 1 base at V and 3 bases at J, with 14 bases in the middle. This CDR3 contains 15 residues. Germline V gives CDR1 SGHRS, CDR2 YFSETQ. CDR3 bases: TGCGCCAGCAGCTTGCTCGCGGGACCATTCTACGAGCAGTACTTC. Residues: CASSLLAGPFYEQYF.

The CDR3 reads CASSGTGNTGELFF. DNA for the CDR3: TGTGCCAGCAGTGGGACAGGAAACACCGGGGAGCTGTTTTTT. The V gene is TRBV2, the J gene TRBJ2-2; 7 bases map to TRBD1. The CDR3 has 14 residues. V shed 4 bases and J 2 bases; nucleotides not matched to a gene: 1. Germline V lookup: CDR1 SNHLY, CDR2 FYNNEI.

CDR3 DNA sequence: TGCGCCAGCAGCCCCGGACAGGGTAAGGGCTACACCTTC. Translation: CASSPGQGKGYTF. The J gene is TRBJ1-2, the V gene TRBV5-1; 8 bases map to TRBD1. After removal of 4 bases from V and 8 bases from J, the junction contained 7 bases not matched to a gene. CDR3 length: 13 residues. CDR1 and CDR2 from the germline V gene are SGHRS and YFSETQ.

The chain carries TRBV15 and TRBJ2-7, with 10 bases aligning to TRBD1. The trim removed 0 bases at V and 4 bases at J, leaving 9 bases unmatched. The CDR3 loop spans 17 amino acids. Germline CDR1 and CDR2: LNHNV and YYDKDF (reference sequence). The CDR3, as DNA: TGTGCCACCAGCAGAGATGTGTCAAGGGACAGGGGTTACGAGCAGTACTTC. It specifies CATSRDVSRDRGYEQYF.

The V gene is TRBV11-1, the J gene TRBJ2-7; maybe TRBD1 (6 bases). The CDR3 contains 15 residues. With 2 bases removed from V and 0 bases from J, the gap between germline ends came to 11 bases. CDR1 and CDR2 (germline): SGHAT, FQDESV (reference sequence). The CDR3 DNA follows: TGTGCCAGCAGCTTAAATCAGGGACACTCCTACGAGCAGTACTTC. Amino acids: CASSLNQGHSYEQYF.